This T cell receptor beta chain emerged from a study of T cells in Graves' hyperthyroidism and ophthalmopathy. Researchers amplified the TCR beta CDR3 regions from RNA transcripts. RT-PCR in the first round (using the HTBI primer set) targeted the TCR CDR3. TCRdb itself ran the multiplex PCR reads through MiXCR, one entry per CDR3 protein. The table records approximately 420,000 distinct CDR3 sequences, roughly 15% of them present only once. This clonotype was counted only a few times. Absence of ophthalmopathy progression within 18 months defined stable Graves' hyperthyroidism. Deletions cut 4 bases from V and 2 bases from J, with 8 bases between. This CDR3 spans 13 amino acids. Germline assignment: CDR1 ENHRY and CDR2 SYGVKD.

The receptor's source is a young woman with Graves' hyperthyroidism. V gene TRBV10-3 combines with J gene TRBJ1-1; D not certain. The sample was blood. CDR3 amino acids: CAISGRINTEAFF. The DNA for the CDR3 is TGTGCCATCAGTGGGAGGATTAACACTGAAGCTTTCTTT.